This entry lists 30 T cell receptor beta chains sequenced from one sample in a study of blood T cell repertoires in COVID-19. TCRdb's copy holds only in-frame clones and misses some; the assay was immunoSEQ multiplex PCR. This sample has about 130,000 clones; roughly nine tenths occur once, and the top ten carry 4.6%. Specimen: peripheral blood. These receptors were taken from a man aged 60-69 years with COVID-19, enrolled during active disease.

The rearrangement uses TRBV9 and TRBJ2-2; perhaps TRBD1 as D (6 bases). The CDR3 contains 14 residues. The germline V gene has CDR1 SGDLS and CDR2 YYNGEE. V was clipped by 5 bases and J by 4 bases, with 12 bases between them. CDR3 sequence: CASSGGPGTGELFF. The CDR3 nucleotides read TGTGCCAGCAGTGGGGGCCCAGGCACCGGGGAGCTGTTTTTT.

The V call is TRBV11-3, the J call TRBJ2-3; D is undetermined. V lost 3 bases and J 3 bases, leaving 7 bases between the germline ends. The CDR3 has 13 residues. In germline, CDR1 is SGHNT, CDR2 YENEEA. The CDR3 spells CASSFILTDTQYF. CDR3 DNA sequence: TGTGCCAGCAGCTTCATTTTGACAGATACGCAGTATTTT.

The V and J genes are TRBV18 and TRBJ2-7; 11 bases align to TRBD2. Germline V gene lookup returns CDR1 KGHSH and CDR2 LQKENI. The CDR3 totals 15 residues. Trimming took 1 base from V and 7 from J; bases not matched to a gene: 6. The DNA of the CDR3 is TGTGCCAGCTCACCACAACTAGCGGGAGTGGGGGAGCAGTACTTC. This translates into CASSPQLAGVGEQYF.

The chain is built from TRBV4-2 and TRBJ1-2; the match to TRBD1 covers 9 bases. The CDR3 consists of 14 residues. J was trimmed by 3 bases and V by 5 bases; bases with no gene match: 4. Germline loops: CDR1 LGHNA, CDR2 YNFKEQ. The CDR3 bases are TGTGCCAGCAGCGAGGACAGGGGTCACTATGGCTACACCTTC. This translates into CASSEDRGHYGYTF.

The chain joins TRBV3-1 (or the pseudogene TRBV3-2) to TRBJ2-5, with 8 bases matching TRBD1. The CDR3 spans 13 residues. The germline V gene encodes CDR1 LGHDT and CDR2 YNNKEL (reference sequence). The V gene end was trimmed by 6 bases and the J gene end by 1 base; junction bases not matched to a gene: 1. This CDR3 reads CASRDRAQETQYF. CDR3 coding DNA: TGTGCCAGCAGGGACAGGGCCCAAGAGACCCAGTACTTC.

CDR3 nucleotides: TGTGCCAGCAGTTTATCGCGACCGGAGGTATCATGGGTCCCCCTCCACTTT. This sequence encodes CASSLSRPEVSWVPLHF. The J gene is TRBJ1-6, the V gene TRBV27; D not resolved. The CDR3 extends over 17 amino acids. Per germline, CDR1 MNHEY and CDR2 SMNVEV (reference sequence). The ends were cut back, 0 bases at V and 13 bases at J, with 22 bases in the middle.

The chain carries TRBV10-3 and TRBJ1-6; D not resolved. V lost 4 bases and J 10 bases, leaving 11 bases between the germline ends. This CDR3 is built from 13 residues. Per germline, CDR1 ENHRY and CDR2 SYGVKD. The CDR3 sequence is CAISGAPGSPLHF. CDR3 sequence (DNA): TGTGCCATCAGTGGGGCCCCAGGATCACCCCTCCACTTT.

The V gene is TRBV25-1, the J gene TRBJ1-1, with 12 positions matching TRBD1. Germline CDR1 reads MGHDK; CDR2 reads SYGVNS. V trimming: 0 bases; J trimming: 2 bases; junction bases outside the gene matches: 7. This CDR3 is built from 18 residues. The CDR3 here is CASSEYKGTGGRNTEAFF. CDR3 DNA: TGTGCCAGCAGTGAATATAAAGGGACAGGGGGCAGAAACACTGAAGCTTTCTTT.

This chain links TRBV4-2 with TRBJ2-7; 7 positions match TRBD2. This CDR3 comprises 14 residues. V was pared by 3 bases and J by 6 bases, with 8 bases of the junction left unmatched. CDR1 is LGHNA, CDR2 YNFKEQ, per germline. CDR3 sequence: CASSHPSRTSEQYF. The DNA of the CDR3 is TGTGCCAGCAGCCATCCTTCGCGGACTAGCGAGCAGTACTTC.

The chain employs TRBV27 and TRBJ2-7; 7 nucleotides line up with TRBD1. The CDR3 consists of 14 residues. Trimming at V came to 6 bases and at J to 2 bases, leaving 7 bases not matched to a gene. CDR1 and CDR2 from the germline V gene are MNHEY and SMNVEV (reference sequence). CDR3 in DNA: TGTGCCAGCAGGCGGACAGGATCAACCTACGAGCAGTACTTC. This sequence encodes CASRRTGSTYEQYF.

V gene TRBV6-5 combines with J gene TRBJ2-7; the match to TRBD2 covers 8 bases. With V trimmed by 4 bases and J by 0 bases, 2 bases remained unmatched. Germline V gene sequence: CDR1 MNHEY, CDR2 SVGAGI. This CDR3 region has 14 residues. The CDR3 region is CASSFGGGSYEQYF. The DNA of the CDR3 is TGTGCCAGCAGTTTCGGGGGGGGCTCCTACGAGCAGTACTTC.

The chain is built from TRBV5-4 and TRBJ2-7; perhaps TRBD2 as D (6 bases). Trimming shortened V by 2 bases and J by 0 bases, and 18 bases separated the two germline ends. The CDR3 is 17 amino acids. Germline V gene data show CDR1 as SGHNT and CDR2 as YYREEE (reference sequence). As DNA, the CDR3 is TGTGCCAGCAGCTTTGGTGGTACTAGCTCCCCCTCCTACGAGCAGTACTTC. This codes for CASSFGGTSSPSYEQYF.

The V gene is TRBV3-1 (or the pseudogene TRBV3-2), the J gene TRBJ1-6; 8 nucleotides line up with TRBD1. This CDR3 comprises 14 residues. With V trimmed by 1 base and J by 11 bases, 4 bases remained unmatched. Germline values: CDR1 LGHDT, CDR2 YNNKEL (reference sequence). The CDR3 nucleotides read TGTGCCAGCAGCCAAGGGACAGGGCCCCCACCCCTCCACTTT. Protein: CASSQGTGPPPLHF.

The V and J genes are TRBV5-1 and TRBJ2-5; 9 positions match TRBD2. V dropped 0 bases and J dropped 5; count of bases not matched to a gene: 11. There are 17 residues in the CDR3. Germline loops: CDR1 SGHRS, CDR2 YFSETQ. CDR3 sequence: CASSLGLAEPHGETQYF. CDR3 DNA: TGCGCCAGCAGCTTGGGACTAGCGGAACCTCACGGGGAGACCCAGTACTTC.

The chain joins TRBV21-1 to TRBJ2-2; the DNA was not used to check the table's D call, TRBD1. TRBV21-1 is an annotated pseudogene. This CDR3 spans 18 amino acids. The CDR3 reads CASSNRDWDSSTTGELFF. In nucleotides, the CDR3 is TGTGCCAGCAGCAACCGAGATTGGGACAGCTCCACCACCGGGGAGCTGTTTTTT.

There are a few counts of this clone. The J gene is TRBJ2-1, the V gene TRBV19, with TRBD1 as a possible D gene (5 bases). The CDR3 extends over 11 amino acids. V dropped 5 bases and J dropped 6 bases, with 5 bases sitting between them. Germline loops: CDR1 LNHDA, CDR2 SQIVND (reference sequence). Here the CDR3 reads CASSQGNEQFF. The CDR3, as DNA: TGTGCCAGTAGTCAGGGCAATGAGCAGTTCTTC.

The rearrangement links TRBV5-4 to TRBJ2-2, with 10 bases fitting TRBD2. CDR3 length: 15 amino acids. Germline V CDR1 and CDR2: SGHNT, YYREEE (reference sequence). Trimming took 4 bases from V and 7 from J; bases not matched to a gene: 7. The CDR3 bases are TGTGCCAGCAGCCCGGGACTAGCGAATGACGGGGAGCTGTTTTTT. Its protein is CASSPGLANDGELFF.

The chain combines TRBV19 with TRBJ1-5; D may be TRBD1 (6 bases). From germline, CDR1 is LNHDA and CDR2 SQIVND (reference sequence). The CDR3 totals 13 residues. With 2 bases removed from V and 6 bases from J, the gap between germline ends came to 8 bases. The CDR3 DNA is TGTGCCAGTAGTATACAGGGGAGTCAGCCCCAGCATTTT. Its protein product is CASSIQGSQPQHF.

This clone was picked up a small number of times. The rearrangement links TRBV7-9 to TRBJ2-5; tentative D call: TRBD2 (6 bases). The length of the CDR3 is 14 residues. Trimming removed 6 bases from V and 5 bases from J, with 16 bases in between. The germline V gene encodes CDR1 SEHNR and CDR2 FQNEAQ (reference sequence). The CDR3 reads CASRNGGPQETQYF. In DNA form, the CDR3 reads TGTGCCAGCAGGAACGGGGGACCCCAGGAGACCCAGTACTTC.

The rearrangement joins TRBV3-1 (or the pseudogene TRBV3-2) to TRBJ1-1; the D is unclear. The germline gives CDR1 LGHDT, CDR2 YNNKEL (reference sequence). V lost 2 bases and J lost 3, with 4 bases in between. The CDR3 consists of 12 residues. CDR3 DNA: TGTGCCAGCAGCCAACCTGACACTGAAGCTTTCTTT. This encodes CASSQPDTEAFF.

Only one count was recorded for this clone. This chain connects TRBV6-5 to TRBJ1-2; TRBD1 aligns across 9 bases. Germline CDR1 and CDR2: MNHEY and SVGAGI. This CDR3 is built from 13 residues. Trimming took 6 bases from V and 6 from J; bases not matched to a gene: 5. The CDR3 loop reads CASSTGGEDGYTF. In DNA form, the CDR3 reads TGTGCCAGCAGCACAGGGGGCGAAGATGGCTACACCTTC.

The J gene is TRBJ2-5, the V gene TRBV19, with TRBD1 matching over 7 bases. This CDR3 region has 15 residues. Per the germline V gene, CDR1 is LNHDA and CDR2 is SQIVND (reference sequence). J lost 2 bases, V lost 4 bases, and 7 bases had no gene match. This CDR3 reads CASSTLRDRQETQYF. The CDR3 DNA reads TGTGCCAGTAGTACCCTCCGGGACAGACAAGAGACCCAGTACTTC.

The V call is TRBV28, the J call TRBJ2-3, with a tentative D call TRBD2 (6 bases). The germline CDR1 and CDR2 sequences are MDHEN and SYDVKM. This CDR3 contains 16 residues. V gave up 2 bases and J gave up 1 base, with 13 bases separating them. CDR3 DNA sequence: TGTGCCAGCAGTTTACCCTTTGGGACTCGCACAGATACGCAGTATTTT. Its protein is CASSLPFGTRTDTQYF.

The rearrangement joins TRBV5-1 to TRBJ1-3; D is unclear. Germline CDR1 is SGHRS and CDR2 is YFSETQ. The CDR3 loop spans 16 amino acids. Trimming shortened V by 0 bases and J by 0 bases, and 10 bases separated the two germline ends. As DNA, the CDR3 is TGCGCCAGCAGCTTGGCGAGGCGGAGCTCTGGAAACACCATATATTTT. Translating gives CASSLARRSSGNTIYF.

The chain employs TRBV7-3 and TRBJ2-1; TRBD1 matches at 8 bases. The CDR3 is 14 residues long. The junction had 9 bases not matched to a gene; V was cut back by 5 bases and J by 9 bases. CDR1 and CDR2 from the germline V gene are SGHTA and FQGTGA. Here the CDR3 DNA reads TGTGCCAGCAGCCCGAGACAGGGGTGGACTGAGCAGTTCTTC. Amino acid sequence: CASSPRQGWTEQFF. Together with reference TRBV7-3 and TRBJ2-1, the CDR3 gives the full variable domain: GAGVSQTPSNKVTEKGKYVELRCDPISGHTALYWYRQSLGQGPEFLIYFQGTGAADDSGLPNDRFFAVRPEGSVSTLKIQRTERGDSAVYLCASSPRQGWTEQFFGPGTRLTVL.

The chain has TRBV5-1 and TRBJ1-4; 9 positions match TRBD1. J was trimmed by 8 bases and V by 4 bases; bases with no gene match: 6. There are 14 residues in the CDR3. Germline V CDR1 and CDR2: SGHRS, YFSETQ. In DNA form, the CDR3 reads TGCGCCAGCAGCCCCGGGACAGGGAGCGAAAAACTGTTTTTT. It codes for CASSPGTGSEKLFF.

V is TRBV4-2 and J is TRBJ2-1; 8 nucleotides match TRBD2. CDR3 length: 19 residues. V gave up 0 bases and J gave up 0 bases; unmatched junction bases: 10. Germline CDR1 LGHNA, CDR2 YNFKEQ. CDR3 in amino acids: CASSQDGLAGDSSYNEQFF. The CDR3 nucleotides read TGTGCCAGCAGCCAAGATGGGCTAGCGGGTGACAGCTCCTACAATGAGCAGTTCTTC.

This chain joins TRBV6-1 and TRBJ2-2; D possibly corresponds to TRBD2 (6 bases). V was trimmed by 2 bases and J by 5 bases, leaving 15 bases between them. CDR1 and CDR2 (germline): MNHNS, SASEGT. The CDR3 totals 16 residues. CDR3 loop: CASSEMGRGTTGELFF. CDR3 nucleotide sequence: TGTGCCAGCAGTGAAATGGGCCGGGGGACTACCGGGGAGCTGTTTTTT.

This chain joins TRBV5-1 and TRBJ2-1; TRBD2 agrees at 12 bases. V shed 2 bases, J shed 10 bases, and the junction held 7 bases outside the gene matches. Per germline, CDR1 SGHRS and CDR2 YFSETQ. The CDR3 runs 15 residues. CDR3 nucleotides: TGCGCCAGCAGCTTTATGCTAGCGGGAGGGAGGGAGCAGTTCTTC. It yields the protein CASSFMLAGGREQFF.

The chain links TRBV18 to TRBJ1-2, with TRBD1 as a possible D gene (6 bases). This CDR3 spans 16 amino acids. V dropped 3 bases and J dropped 4 bases, with 18 bases sitting between them. CDR1 and CDR2 (germline): KGHSH, LQKENI. CDR3 DNA: TGTGCCAGCTCACCGCGAACTCCGACAGGCCGCTATGGCTACACCTTC. Its translation: CASSPRTPTGRYGYTF.